This T cell receptor (beta chain) is drawn from a study of OX40 agonist ivuxolimab in advanced cancers. Study summary: The eligibility criteria allowed prior anti-PD-1, anti-PD-L1 or anti-CTLA-4 therapy, and around 38% had some.

V lost 10 bases to trimming and J lost 3 bases; unmatched junction nucleotides: 5. The CDR3 has 12 amino acids. The germline V gene has CDR1 ENHRY and CDR2 SYGVKD. Study findings and constraints: Relative to CD4+ cells, CD8+ T cells on average had more expanded clones.

The protocol was immunoSEQ multiplex PCR, while the TCRdb copy is restricted to in-frame clones and leaves out a portion. The table shows 58,000 or so clones, with over 75% occurring only once. Note on this clone: Its specificity is unknown.

The J gene is TRBJ2-7, the V gene TRBV10-3, with TRBD1 matching over 8 bases. This TCR was recovered from an adult with an advanced solid tumor such as melanoma, head and neck, liver or kidney cancer. The sequences come from CD4+ or CD8+ T cells sorted from blood, collected in a trial of the OX40 agonist ivuxolimab. Here the CDR3 DNA reads TGTGCCACCGGACAGGGCATCTACGAGCAGTACTTC. Translated: CATGQGIYEQYF.